Listed below are T cell receptor beta chains from one sample, sequenced in a study of T-cell reconstitution after alpha-beta-depleted transplantation in children. TCRdb reprocessed the PCR reads via MiXCR and lists one record per CDR3 protein. This table has approximately 390,000 distinct CDR3 sequences, about a tenth appearing once. The source material was PBMCs from the stem cell graft donor, sampled from the stem cell graft. The origin of the receptors is a human donor who donated a stem cell graft to a child with acute myeloid leukemia. Both conserved end residues are part of each CDR3. A D gene is named only where the DNA matches it firmly. Size is omitted from some rows. Given values are once, few, many or a class for expanded clones.

V: TRBV12-3/TRBV12-4; size: few; D: -; J: TRBJ2-5; length: 14; DNA: TGTGCCAGCAGTTTAAGGGTGGGGGATGAGACCCAGTACTTC; CDR3: CASSLRVGDETQYF
V: TRBV20-1; size: few; D: -; J: TRBJ2-7; length: 12; DNA: TGCAGTGCCGCTGAAGACAGATACGAGCAGTACTTC; CDR3: CSAAEDRYEQYF
V: TRBV14; size: few; D: -; J: TRBJ2-1; length: 15; DNA: TGTGCCAGCAGCCACAATCCGGGTGCGTACAATGAGCAGTTCTTC; CDR3: CASSHNPGAYNEQFF
V: TRBV3-1; size: many; D: -; J: TRBJ2-1; length: 12; DNA: TGTGCCAGCAGCCAAGTAGAATATGAGCAGTTCTTC; CDR3: CASSQVEYEQFF
V: TRBV7-9; size: -; D: -; J: TRBJ2-3; length: 16; DNA: TGTGCCAGCAGCCCCAGTGGACAGACTAGCACAGATACGCAGTATTTT; CDR3: CASSPSGQTSTDTQYF
V: TRBV5-1; size: -; D: TRBD2; J: TRBJ2-2; length: 18; DNA: TGCGCCAGCAGCCCGGGGCTAGCGGGAGTTAGGATCGCCGGGGAGCTGTTTTTT; CDR3: CASSPGLAGVRIAGELFF
V: TRBV20-1; size: -; D: TRBD1; J: TRBJ2-3; length: 17; DNA: TGCAGTGCTCCAGCGCTGGGGGACAGGCAAAGCACAGATACGCAGTATTTT; CDR3: CSAPALGDRQSTDTQYF
V: TRBV29-1; size: many; D: -; J: TRBJ1-2; length: 12; DNA: TGCAGCGTCGGAGGACAGCTCTATGGCTACACCTTC; CDR3: CSVGGQLYGYTF
V: TRBV5-1; size: few; D: -; J: TRBJ2-2; length: 14; DNA: TGCGCCAGCAGCTTGGGGGGGGCCTCCGGGGAGCTGTTTTTT; CDR3: CASSLGGASGELFF
V: TRBV18; size: few; D: TRBD1; J: TRBJ2-7; length: 13; DNA: TGTGCCAGCTCCCGACGAACAGGGGTACCGCAGTACTTC; CDR3: CASSRRTGVPQYF
V: TRBV20-1; size: -; D: TRBD2; J: TRBJ2-7; length: 15; DNA: TGCAGTGCTAGAGATCTGGGCGGGGGTCCGGTTGAGCAGTACTTC; CDR3: CSARDLGGGPVEQYF
V: TRBV27; size: -; D: -; J: TRBJ2-3; length: 15; DNA: TGTGCCAGCACGGCGGGAGGGACAGGGGCGAATACGCAGTATTTT; CDR3: CASTAGGTGANTQYF
V: TRBV27; size: few; D: TRBD1; J: TRBJ2-7; length: 14; DNA: TGTGCCAGCAGCGTAGGGGGACAGTCCTACGAGCAGTACTTC; CDR3: CASSVGGQSYEQYF
V: TRBV5-1; size: many; D: -; J: TRBJ1-1; length: 14; DNA: TGCGCCAGCAGCCCCACCGGAAGGAACACTGAAGCTTTCTTT; CDR3: CASSPTGRNTEAFF
V: TRBV9; size: few; D: TRBD2; J: TRBJ2-4; length: 16; DNA: TGTGCCAGCAGCTCCGGACTAGCGGGGTCCAAAAACATTCAGTACTTC; CDR3: CASSSGLAGSKNIQYF
V: TRBV20-1; size: few; D: -; J: TRBJ2-3; length: 12; DNA: TGCAGTGCTAGAAGGACGATAGATACGCAGTATTTT; CDR3: CSARRTIDTQYF
V: TRBV20-1; size: few; D: -; J: TRBJ2-1; length: 14; DNA: TGCAGTGCTATGGGACCGACCTTAGTTGGAGAGCAGTTCTTC; CDR3: CSAMGPTLVGEQFF
V: TRBV7-8; size: few; D: TRBD1; J: TRBJ1-5; length: 16; DNA: TGTGCCAGCAGCCCGCTGGACAGGGGAAGCAATCAGCCCCAGCATTTT; CDR3: CASSPLDRGSNQPQHF
V: TRBV20-1; size: -; D: -; J: TRBJ1-2; length: 14; DNA: TGCAGTGCTAGAGAAGGCAGCCATAACTATGGCTACACCTTC; CDR3: CSAREGSHNYGYTF
V: TRBV7-3; size: -; D: -; J: TRBJ2-5; length: 15; DNA: TGTGCCAGCAGCCCTAATGTGGGACAACTAAAGACCCAGTACTTC; CDR3: CASSPNVGQLKTQYF
V: TRBV6-1; size: -; D: TRBD1; J: TRBJ2-5; length: 15; DNA: TGTGCCAGCAGACGCGGGACAGGGGGTGAAGAGACCCAGTACTTC; CDR3: CASRRGTGGEETQYF
V: TRBV5-5; size: few; D: TRBD2; J: TRBJ2-7; length: 16; DNA: TGTGCCAGCAGCCTCGCTAGCGGGGCCGTCTCCTACGAGCAGTACTTC; CDR3: CASSLASGAVSYEQYF